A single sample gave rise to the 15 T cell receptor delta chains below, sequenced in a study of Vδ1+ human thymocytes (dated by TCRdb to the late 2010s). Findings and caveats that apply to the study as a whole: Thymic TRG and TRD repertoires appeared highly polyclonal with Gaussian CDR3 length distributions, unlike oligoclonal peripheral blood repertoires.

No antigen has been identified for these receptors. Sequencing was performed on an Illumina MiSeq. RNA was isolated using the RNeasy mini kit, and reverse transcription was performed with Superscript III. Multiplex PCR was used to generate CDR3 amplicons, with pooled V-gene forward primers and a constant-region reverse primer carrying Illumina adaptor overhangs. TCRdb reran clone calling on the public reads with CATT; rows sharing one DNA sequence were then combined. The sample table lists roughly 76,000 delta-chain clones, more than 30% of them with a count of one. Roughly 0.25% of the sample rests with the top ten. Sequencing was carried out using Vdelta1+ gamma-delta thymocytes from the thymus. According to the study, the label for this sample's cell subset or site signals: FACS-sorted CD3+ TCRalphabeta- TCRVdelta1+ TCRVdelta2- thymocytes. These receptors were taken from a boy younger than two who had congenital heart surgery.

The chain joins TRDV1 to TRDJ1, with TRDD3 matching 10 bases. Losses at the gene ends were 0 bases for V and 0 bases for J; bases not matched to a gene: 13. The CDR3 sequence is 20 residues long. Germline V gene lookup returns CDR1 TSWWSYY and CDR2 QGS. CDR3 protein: CALGELTPRGIRCHTDKLIF. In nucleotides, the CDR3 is TGTGCTCTTGGGGAACTAACTCCCCGGGGGATACGCTGCCACACCGATAAACTCATCTTT.

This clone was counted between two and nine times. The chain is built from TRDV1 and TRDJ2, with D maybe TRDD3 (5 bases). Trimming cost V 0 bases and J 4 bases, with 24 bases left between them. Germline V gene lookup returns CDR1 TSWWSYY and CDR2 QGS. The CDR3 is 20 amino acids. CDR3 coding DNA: TGTGCTCTTGGGGAACTTAGTGTGCGAGAGGACCCGGGGAGGACAGCACAACTCTTCTTT. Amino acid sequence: CALGELSVREDPGRTAQLFF.

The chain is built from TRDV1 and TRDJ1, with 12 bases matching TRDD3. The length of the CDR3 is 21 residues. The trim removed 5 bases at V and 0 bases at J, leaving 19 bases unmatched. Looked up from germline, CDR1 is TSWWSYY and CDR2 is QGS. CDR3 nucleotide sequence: TGTGCTCTTGGGAATGGAGGTCGTAACTGGGGGATACTCGCGTACACCGATAAACTCATCTTT. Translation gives CALGNGGRNWGILAYTDKLIF.

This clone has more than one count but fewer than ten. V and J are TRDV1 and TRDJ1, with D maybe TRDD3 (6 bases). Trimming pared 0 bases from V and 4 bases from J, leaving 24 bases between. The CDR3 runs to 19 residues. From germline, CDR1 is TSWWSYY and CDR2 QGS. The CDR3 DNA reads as TGTGCTCTTGGGGAACTATCCCAAGCGATACTGGGTAGTGTCGATAAACTCATCTTT. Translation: CALGELSQAILGSVDKLIF.

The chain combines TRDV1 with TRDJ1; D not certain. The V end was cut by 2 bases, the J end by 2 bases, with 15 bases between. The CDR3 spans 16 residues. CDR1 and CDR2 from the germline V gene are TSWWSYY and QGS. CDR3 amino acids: CALGETSRVWTDKLIF. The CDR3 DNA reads TGTGCTCTTGGGGAAACCAGCAGGGTCTGGACCGATAAACTCATCTTT.

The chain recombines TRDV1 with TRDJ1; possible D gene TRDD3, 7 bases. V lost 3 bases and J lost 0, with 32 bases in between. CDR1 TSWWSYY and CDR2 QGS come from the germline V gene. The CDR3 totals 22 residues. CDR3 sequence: CALGDPSSYDRLGVFYTDKLIF. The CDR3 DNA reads TGTGCTCTTGGGGACCCCTCCTCCTACGATCGGCTGGGGGTCTTTTACACCGATAAACTCATCTTT.

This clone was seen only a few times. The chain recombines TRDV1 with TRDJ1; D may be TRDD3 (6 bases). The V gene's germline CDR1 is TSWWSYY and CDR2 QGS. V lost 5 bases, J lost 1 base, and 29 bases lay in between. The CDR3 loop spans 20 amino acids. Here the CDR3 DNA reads TGTGCTCTTGGGATTACTCCGGACGACTGTGGGATAGCCACCACCGATAAACTCATCTTT. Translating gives CALGITPDDCGIATTDKLIF.

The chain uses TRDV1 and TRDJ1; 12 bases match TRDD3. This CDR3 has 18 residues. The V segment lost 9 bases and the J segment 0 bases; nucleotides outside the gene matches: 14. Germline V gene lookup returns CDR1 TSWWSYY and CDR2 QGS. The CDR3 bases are TGTGCTCTGGGGTTACGAACTGGGGGATACTTTTACACCGATAAACTCATCTTT. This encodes CALGLRTGGYFYTDKLIF.

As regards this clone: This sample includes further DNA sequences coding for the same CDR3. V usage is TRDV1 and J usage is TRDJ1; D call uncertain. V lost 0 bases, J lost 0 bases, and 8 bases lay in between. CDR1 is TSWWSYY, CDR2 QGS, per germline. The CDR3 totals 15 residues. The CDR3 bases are TGTGCTCTTGGGGAACTCAGAGGATACACCGATAAACTCATCTTT. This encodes CALGELRGYTDKLIF.

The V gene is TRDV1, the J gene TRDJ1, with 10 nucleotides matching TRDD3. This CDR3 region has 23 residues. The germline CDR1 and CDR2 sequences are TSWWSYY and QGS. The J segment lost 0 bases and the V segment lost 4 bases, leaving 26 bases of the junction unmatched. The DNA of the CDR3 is TGTGCTCTTGGGGGCCTAGGGATACCTTTTTGTACTGGGGGATTCTGCTACACCGATAAACTCATCTTT. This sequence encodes CALGGLGIPFCTGGFCYTDKLIF.

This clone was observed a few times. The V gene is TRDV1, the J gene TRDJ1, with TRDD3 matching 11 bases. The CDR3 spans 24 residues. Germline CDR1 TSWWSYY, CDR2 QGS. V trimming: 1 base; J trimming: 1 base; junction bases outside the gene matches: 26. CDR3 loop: CALGERSTTVLRLGDRGGTDKLIF. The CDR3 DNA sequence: TGTGCTCTTGGGGAACGTTCGACGACAGTCCTACGACTGGGGGATAGAGGGGGCACCGATAAACTCATCTTT.

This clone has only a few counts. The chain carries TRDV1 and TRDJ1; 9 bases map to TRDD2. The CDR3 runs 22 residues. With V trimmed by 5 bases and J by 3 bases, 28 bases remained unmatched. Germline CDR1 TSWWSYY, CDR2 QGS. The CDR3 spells CALGPAFLRPYPPIGGADKLIF. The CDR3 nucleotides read TGTGCTCTTGGGCCCGCCTTCCTACGTCCCTATCCTCCGATAGGGGGTGCCGATAAACTCATCTTT.

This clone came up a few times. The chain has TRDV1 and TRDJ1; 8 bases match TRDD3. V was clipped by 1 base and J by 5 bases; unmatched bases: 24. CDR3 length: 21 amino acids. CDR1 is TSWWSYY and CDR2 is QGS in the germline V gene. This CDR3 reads CALGEPLPNLRTGGPVDKLIF. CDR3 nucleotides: TGTGCTCTTGGGGAACCACTCCCCAACCTACGAACTGGGGGTCCGGTGGATAAACTCATCTTT.

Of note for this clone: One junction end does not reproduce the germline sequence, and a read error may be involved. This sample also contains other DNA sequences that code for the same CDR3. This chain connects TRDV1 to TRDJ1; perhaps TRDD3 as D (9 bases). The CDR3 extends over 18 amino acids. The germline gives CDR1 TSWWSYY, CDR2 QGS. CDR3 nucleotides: TGCGCTCTTGGGGAACGCTTCCTACGGGGGATACAGGGGATAAAGCTCATCTTT. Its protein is CALGERFLRGIQGIKLIF.

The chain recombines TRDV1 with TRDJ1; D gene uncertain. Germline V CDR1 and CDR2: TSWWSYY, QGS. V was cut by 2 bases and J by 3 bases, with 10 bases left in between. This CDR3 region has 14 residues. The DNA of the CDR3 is TGTGCTCTTGGGGAAGGTTGGCCCCCCGATAAACTCATCTTT. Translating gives CALGEGWPPDKLIF.